The subject of this entry is one T cell receptor beta chain. The data were taken from a study of blood T cell repertoires in COVID-19. Turning to the study itself: Specimens from acute and convalescent COVID-19 originated in the United States, Italy and Spain. From T cells, B-cell-depleted T cells, or PBMCs came the material, which was cDNA or gDNA.

This CDR3 comprises 16 residues. The germline V gene encodes CDR1 SGHTA and CDR2 FQGNSA. Deletions cut 1 base from V and 0 bases from J, with 10 bases between. In the original analysis: How many nucleated cells were present was estimated from reference gene primer amplification. TCRdb keeps only in-frame clones here, not all; method: immunoSEQ multiplex PCR. That table gives V, J and clone size, and the DNA gave D and trimming. This table has hundreds of thousands of clones, 70% to 90% appearing once. The sequenced material came from peripheral blood. This receptor was obtained from a man aged 80 or over with acute or convalescent COVID-19. The chain links TRBV7-2 to TRBJ1-3, with D possibly matching TRBD1 (5 bases). CDR3: CASSLVGGDSGNTIYF. DNA for the CDR3: TGTGCCAGCAGCTTAGTGGGGGGAGACTCTGGAAACACCATATATTTT. Full variable domain (rest looked up from reference TRBV7-2 and TRBJ1-3): GAGVSQSPSNKVTEKGKDVELRCDPISGHTALYWYRQSLGQGLEFLIYFQGNSAPDKSGLPSDRFSAERTGGSVSTLTIQRTQQEDSAVYLCASSLVGGDSGNTIYFGEGSWLTVV.